The 4 T cell receptor beta chains below all came from one sample that was sequenced in a study of siplizumab effects on memory and regulatory T cells. Here immunoSEQ multiplex PCR was the method, and the copy in TCRdb shows in-frame clones only, minus some. The table records 50,000 or so clones, 95% to 98% of them present only once. Source material: naive CD4+ T cells sorted from blood. Receptor source: a human donor in good health.

This clone was observed once. The chain combines TRBV9 with TRBJ1-3; 9 bases map to TRBD1. V lost 0 bases and J lost 3; bases outside the gene matches: 4. Germline loops: CDR1 SGDLS, CDR2 YYNGEE. This CDR3 has 16 residues. The CDR3 region has the DNA TGTGCCAGCAGCGTAGATGACAGGGGGTATGGAAACACCATATATTTT. Its protein is CASSVDDRGYGNTIYF.

In this sample, this clone turned up once. This chain links TRBV20-1 with TRBJ1-1; D remains unclear. This CDR3 region has 9 residues. Trimming pared 8 bases from V and 6 bases from J, leaving 7 bases between. Germline CDR1 DFQATT, CDR2 SNEGSKA (reference sequence). The CDR3 protein is CSPGAEAFF. In DNA, the CDR3 is TGCAGTCCGGGCGCTGAAGCTTTCTTT.

The V call is TRBV6-6, the J call TRBJ2-5; 10 bases fit TRBD1. V trimming: 5 bases; J trimming: 4 bases; junction bases outside the gene matches: 4. Germline values: CDR1 MNHNY, CDR2 SVGAGI (reference sequence). CDR3 length equals 14 residues. The CDR3 coding sequence is TGTGCCAGCAGTACCAGGGACAGGGGAGAGACCCAGTACTTC. This translates into CASSTRDRGETQYF.

This chain links TRBV28 with TRBJ2-7; D not certain. The CDR3 has 19 amino acids. V lost 5 bases and J lost 0, with 26 bases in between. Germline V gene lookup returns CDR1 MDHEN and CDR2 SYDVKM. The CDR3 coding sequence is TGTGCCAGCAGTCCCCTCCGGGTCCTCCTCAACCCCTTCTCCTACGAGCAGTACTTC. It yields the protein CASSPLRVLLNPFSYEQYF.